Sequencing of this T cell receptor beta chain was carried out in a study of CD8 T cells in Susac syndrome. This CDR3 has 12 amino acids. Unmatched junction bases numbered 9, after V lost 1 base and J lost 14 bases. The germline gives CDR1 DFQATT, CDR2 SNEGSKA (reference sequence). Random hexamers were used to reverse transcribe 0.5 to 1 ug of RNA. An immunoSEQ multiplex PCR generated amplified TCR beta CDR3 products spanning 54 Vbeta and 13 Jbeta. TCRdb passed the immunoSEQ multiplex PCR reads through MiXCR, listing each CDR3 protein once. Among under 200,000 distinct CDR3 sequences listed, approximately 95% were seen once.

The sequenced material came from CD4+ T cells from PBMCs. The TCR was taken from a human donor in good health. This sequence joins TRBV20-1 and TRBJ2-3; 7 bases are a match to TRBD2. The CDR3 bases are TGCAGTGCTAGAGGAACCAGCGGGGTGATGTATTTT. This codes for CSARGTSGVMYF.